Below, 20 T cell receptor beta chains from the same sample are listed, as sequenced in a study of regulatory T cells in long-lasting Graves disease. iRepertoire HTBI primers and Arm-PCR of CDR3 regions built TCR beta libraries. TCRdb processed the multiplex PCR reads anew with MiXCR; each CDR3 protein has one entry. The profile shows around 250,000 distinct CDR3 sequences, about 20% of them singletons. Time point noted: newly diagnosed GD, antithyroid drugs for less than 3 months. With RNA extracted from PBMCs as input, the TCR library was made. These records were also assigned to another study, of T cells in Graves' hyperthyroidism and ophthalmopathy.

Material: peripheral blood mononuclear cells (PBMCs), obtained at new diagnosis, from a patient treated with antithyroid drugs. These receptors were taken from a woman between 25 and 40 years old with Graves disease.

This clonotype occurred many times. The gene calls are TRBV5-1 and TRBJ2-5; TRBD2 matches at 14 bases. V lost 3 bases, J lost 12 bases, and 10 bases stayed unmatched. The length of the CDR3 is 15 residues. Germline V lookup: CDR1 SGHRS, CDR2 YFSETQ. The CDR3 DNA is TGCGCCAGCAGCTCGACTAGCGGGGGGGGCCATGCCGAGTACTTC. It translates to CASSSTSGGGHAEYF.

This clonotype was seen ten or more times. The gene calls are TRBV5-1 and TRBJ1-2; TRBD1 is a possible D gene (5 bases). The germline CDR1 and CDR2 sequences are SGHRS and YFSETQ. This CDR3 has 15 amino acids. The V gene lost 4 bases and the J gene lost 1 base, with 14 bases spanning the gap. CDR3 coding DNA: TGCGCCAGCAGCGCGACCTTGGGACTTAACTATGGCTACACCTTC. Translation: CASSATLGLNYGYTF.

The V and J genes are TRBV5-1 and TRBJ2-1, with a weak D call TRBD2 (6 bases). The end of the DNA fits TRBJ2-5 better, so the J call may be wrong. CDR3 length: 16 residues. Germline CDR1 and CDR2: SGHRS and YFSETQ. CDR3 DNA sequence: TGCGCCAGCAGCTTGGTTGCAGGAGGGGTCCAAGAGACCCAGTACTTC. This sequence encodes CASSLVAGGVQETQYF.

This clonotype was seen repeatedly, ten times or more. CDR3 bases: TGTGCCAGCAGTTCCGCGGGACAGGGCTACGAGCAGTACTTC. This gives the protein CASSSAGQGYEQYF. The V and J genes are TRBV6-2 or TRBV6-3 and TRBJ2-7; TRBD1 matches 9 bases. Germline CDR1 reads MNHEY; CDR2 reads SVGEGT. Trimming at V came to 4 bases and at J to 3 bases, leaving 4 bases not matched to a gene. The length of the CDR3 is 14 residues.

This clonotype has a count of ten or more. This chain links TRBV6-1 with TRBJ1-4; 7 bases fit TRBD1. V dropped 6 bases and J dropped 5; count of bases not matched to a gene: 3. CDR3 length: 13 amino acids. Germline V gene sequence: CDR1 MNHNS, CDR2 SASEGT. CDR3 nucleotides: TGTGCCAGCAGAGGGACAGTAAATGAAAAACTGTTTTTT. Its protein is CASRGTVNEKLFF.

In its sample, this clonotype was seen many times. This chain joins TRBV7-9 and TRBJ1-4, with 8 bases fitting TRBD1. With V trimmed by 5 bases and J by 8 bases, 10 bases remained unmatched. The CDR3 has 15 residues. Looked up from germline, CDR1 is SEHNR and CDR2 is FQNEAQ (reference sequence). CDR3 DNA sequence: TGTGCCAGCAGCCCGAATCGGACAGGGCAGGAAAAACTGTTTTTT. It codes for CASSPNRTGQEKLFF.

This clonotype has a count of ten or more. This chain connects TRBV7-2 to TRBJ2-3; weak D call: TRBD1 (6 bases). V gave up 6 bases and J gave up 1 base, with 14 bases separating them. Germline V CDR1 and CDR2: SGHTA, FQGNSA. The CDR3 length is 15 residues. The CDR3 spells CASSYYRAGTDTQYF. CDR3 bases: TGTGCCAGCAGTTACTACAGGGCTGGCACAGATACGCAGTATTTT. Drawing the rest from reference TRBV7-2 and TRBJ2-3, the complete variable domain is GAGVSQSPSNKVTEKGKDVELRCDPISGHTALYWYRQSLGQGLEFLIYFQGNSAPDKSGLPSDRFSAERTGGSVSTLTIQRTQQEDSAVYLCASSYYRAGTDTQYFGPGTRLTVL.

The chain is built from TRBV5-1 and TRBJ1-1; no definite D call. The germline gives CDR1 SGHRS, CDR2 YFSETQ. This CDR3 is built from 12 residues. V was shortened by 4 bases and J by 3 bases, with 7 bases between the two germline ends. In DNA form, the CDR3 reads TGCGCCAGCAGCACCCGGGACACTGAAGCTTTCTTT. This gives the protein CASSTRDTEAFF.

This clonotype was counted ten times or more. CDR3 DNA: TGTGCCAGCTCACGACCGGGACAGGGGAATGATTCACCCCTCCACTTT. Translation gives CASSRPGQGNDSPLHF. V usage is TRBV18 and J usage is TRBJ1-6, with TRBD1 matching over 10 bases. In germline, CDR1 is KGHSH, CDR2 LQKENI. CDR3 length: 16 amino acids. J gave up 8 bases and V 4 bases, and 8 bases lay outside the gene matches.

This clonotype came up many times. The chain recombines TRBV27 with TRBJ2-7, with 7 bases identical to TRBD2. The CDR3 contains 15 residues. V lost 3 bases and J lost 3; bases outside the gene matches: 8. Germline V lookup: CDR1 MNHEY, CDR2 SMNVEV (reference sequence). The CDR3 is CASSFFGRGNYEQYF. The CDR3 coding sequence is TGTGCCAGCAGTTTTTTTGGGAGGGGAAACTACGAGCAGTACTTC.

This clonotype was detected ten times or more. The chain joins TRBV27 to TRBJ2-1; no clear D. The CDR3 contains 16 residues. Germline lookup yields CDR1 MNHEY and CDR2 SMNVEV (reference sequence). Trimming took off 5 bases at V and 3 bases at J, with 17 bases between the two ends. As DNA, the CDR3 is TGTGCCAGCAGTGCCCCTGGAGATAGGTTCTACAATGAGCAGTTCTTC. This encodes CASSAPGDRFYNEQFF.

Many counts were recorded for this clonotype. J is TRBJ2-1 and V is TRBV13; 8 bases agree with TRBD1. CDR1 and CDR2 from the germline V gene are PRHDT and FYEKMQ (reference sequence). CDR3 length: 18 residues. With V trimmed by 1 base and J by 10 bases, 18 bases remained unmatched. The CDR3 DNA follows: TGTGCCAGCAGCTTAGAAGCATGGAGACAGGGGCCTCGGCGAGAGCAGTTCTTC. It is translated as CASSLEAWRQGPRREQFF.

This clonotype has ten or more counts. This sequence joins TRBV15 and TRBJ1-1; D is perhaps TRBD1 (6 bases). Germline V lookup: CDR1 LNHNV, CDR2 YYDKDF (reference sequence). The CDR3 runs to 18 residues. Trimming left V 0 bases short and J 5 bases short, with 22 bases between. CDR3 sequence reads: CATSRDNTRNRVGTEAFF. The DNA for the CDR3 is TGTGCCACCAGCAGAGATAATACCCGTAACAGGGTTGGGACTGAAGCTTTCTTT.

This clonotype was found many times. The chain couples TRBV6-1 to TRBJ1-5; 7 bases align to TRBD1. The V segment lost 10 bases and the J segment 0 bases; nucleotides outside the gene matches: 3. CDR1 is MNHNS and CDR2 is SASEGT in the germline V gene. The CDR3 totals 13 residues. The DNA for the CDR3 is TGTGCCACTGACAGGGTTAGCAATCAGCCCCAGCATTTT. This codes for CATDRVSNQPQHF.

This sequence joins TRBV19 and TRBJ1-2, with D tentatively TRBD1 (5 bases). This CDR3 spans 14 amino acids. Germline values: CDR1 LNHDA, CDR2 SQIVND (reference sequence). The ends were cut back, 0 bases at V and 2 bases at J, with 7 bases in the middle. The CDR3 sequence is CASSIDRGNYGYTF. CDR3 DNA: TGTGCCAGTAGTATAGATCGGGGGAACTATGGCTACACCTTC.

Details on this clonotype: A read error is the likely source, as a far larger clone sits one nucleotide away. The chain carries TRBV5-6 and TRBJ2-7; perhaps TRBD2 as D (6 bases). CDR1 SGHDT and CDR2 YYEEEE come from the germline V gene. The CDR3 has 14 amino acids. CDR3 in amino acids: CAGSHHWGDYEQYF. The CDR3 DNA reads as TGTGCCGGCAGCCATCACTGGGGGGACTACGAGCAGTACTTC.

This clonotype was detected only once. The chain carries TRBV20-1 and TRBJ2-7; 11 nucleotides line up with TRBD1. J gave up 6 bases and V 5 bases, and 9 bases lay outside the gene matches. The germline V gene encodes CDR1 DFQATT and CDR2 SNEGSKA (reference sequence). The CDR3 has 14 residues. The CDR3 protein is CSAGTGGGLSEQYF. For the CDR3, the DNA is TGCAGTGCTGGGACAGGGGGAGGGTTAAGCGAGCAGTACTTC.

Ten or more counts support this clonotype. The chain links TRBV11-2 to TRBJ2-3; 7 bases fit TRBD1. The germline CDR1 and CDR2 sequences are SGHAT and FQNNGV. This CDR3 is 14 amino acids long. The trim removed 3 bases at V and 1 base at J, leaving 1 base unmatched. The CDR3, as DNA: TGTGCCAGCAGCTTTACAGGGGGCACAGATACGCAGTATTTT. This translates into CASSFTGGTDTQYF. The full variable domain, in which reference TRBV11-2 and TRBJ2-3 provide the parts outside the CDR3, is EAGVAQSPRYKIIEKRQSVAFWCNPISGHATLYWYQQILGQGPKLLIQFQNNGVVDDSQLPKDRFSAERLKGVDSTLKIQPAKLEDSAVYLCASSFTGGTDTQYFGPGTRLTVL.

CDR3 region: CASSPRQGTEAFF. CDR3 DNA sequence: TGTGCCAGCAGCCCAAGACAGGGTACTGAAGCTTTCTTT. The chain carries TRBV12-3 or TRBV12-4 and TRBJ1-1; TRBD1 aligns across 7 bases. The CDR3 consists of 13 residues. Trimming cost V 6 bases and J 5 bases; bases outside gene matches: 6.

This clonotype showed up many times. The genes are TRBV20-1 and TRBJ1-1, with TRBD1 matching 8 bases. The ends lost 1 base at V and 6 bases at J; junction bases unmatched: 4. The germline gives CDR1 DFQATT, CDR2 SNEGSKA (reference sequence). The CDR3 length is 13 residues. The CDR3 DNA sequence: TGCAGTGCTAGAGGGGACAGGTTCCCTGAAGCTTTCTTT. Protein product: CSARGDRFPEAFF.